The 32 T cell receptor beta chains in this list originate from one sample, sequenced in a study of blood T cell repertoires in COVID-19. Method: immunoSEQ multiplex PCR; TCRdb's copy keeps in-frame clones and lacks some. The sample lists fewer than 450,000 clones, roughly 87% occurring once. Sequenced material: PBMCs or T cells enriched from blood (not recorded which). The origin of the receptors is a woman aged 40 to 49 with acute COVID-19.

This clone has just a few counts. The rearrangement joins TRBV7-8 to TRBJ2-1, with TRBD1 identical over 7 bases. CDR1 and CDR2 (germline): SGHVS, FQNEAQ. J lost 5 bases, V lost 5 bases, and 6 bases had no gene match. The CDR3 is made up of 14 amino acids. The CDR3 nucleotides read TGTGCCAGCAGCGTGACAGGGTACGACAATGAGCAGTTCTTC. Its translation is CASSVTGYDNEQFF.

This clone is a singleton in its sample. The V and J genes are TRBV6-2 or TRBV6-3 and TRBJ1-2; D remains ambiguous. The V gene lost 0 bases and the J gene lost 4 bases, with 3 bases spanning the gap. This CDR3 comprises 12 residues. CDR1 and CDR2 from the germline V gene are MNHEY and SVGEGT. CDR3 loop: CASSYSSYGYTF. CDR3 DNA sequence: TGTGCCAGCAGTTACTCCTCCTATGGCTACACCTTC.

The chain couples TRBV9 to TRBJ2-1; 7 bases are shared with TRBD2. With 4 bases clipped from V and 1 base from J, the junction kept 8 bases outside the gene matches. Looked up from germline, CDR1 is SGDLS and CDR2 is YYNGEE. This CDR3 contains 16 residues. CDR3 in amino acids: CASSSGGFNSYNEQFF. The CDR3, as DNA: TGTGCCAGCAGCTCCGGGGGGTTTAATTCCTACAATGAGCAGTTCTTC.

The chain links TRBV9 to TRBJ1-2; tentative D call: TRBD1 (5 bases). Per the germline V gene, CDR1 is SGDLS and CDR2 is YYNGEE. The CDR3 has 14 residues. With 6 bases removed from V and 6 bases from J, the gap between germline ends came to 18 bases. CDR3 nucleotide sequence: TGTGCCAGCAACCGGCAGGGCCAAGAAAATGGCTACACCTTC. Protein product: CASNRQGQENGYTF.

The chain uses TRBV10-2 and TRBJ1-1; TRBD1 is a possible D gene (6 bases). CDR3 length: 14 residues. CDR1 and CDR2 (germline): WSHSY, SAAADI. The V and J ends lost 0 bases and 1 base respectively, with 6 bases between them. CDR3 sequence: CASSESRGNTEAFF. CDR3 nucleotides: TGCGCCAGCAGTGAGTCCAGGGGGAACACTGAAGCTTTCTTT.

This clone is a singleton in its sample. This chain joins TRBV19 and TRBJ1-2; 8 nucleotides agree with TRBD1. CDR3 size: 15 residues. The V gene's germline CDR1 is LNHDA and CDR2 SQIVND (reference sequence). V trimming: 6 bases; J trimming: 3 bases; junction bases outside the gene matches: 9. CDR3 region: CASSRGTGNHYGYTF. As DNA, the CDR3 is TGTGCCAGTAGCCGGGGGACAGGTAACCACTATGGCTACACCTTC.

The chain links TRBV24-1 to TRBJ1-5; D possibly corresponds to TRBD1 (5 bases). Germline CDR1 is KGHDR and CDR2 is SFDVKD. The V end was cut by 4 bases, the J end by 7 bases, with 10 bases between. CDR3 length: 13 residues. In DNA, the CDR3 is TGTGCCACCAGTGAGGCAGGGTGGCAGCCCCAGCATTTT. Protein: CATSEAGWQPQHF.

For the CDR3, the DNA is TGTGCCAGCAGTTTCGGGGAAAGAGGGGCTTTCTTT. Encoded protein: CASSFGERGAFF. The gene calls are TRBV12-3 or TRBV12-4 and TRBJ1-1; D not resolved. The V and J ends lost 3 bases and 11 bases respectively, with 13 bases between them. This CDR3 comprises 12 residues.

The chain couples TRBV7-2 to TRBJ1-1; D not certain. CDR1 is SGHTA, CDR2 FQGNSA, per germline. V was trimmed by 1 base and J by 3 bases, leaving 12 bases between them. The CDR3 length is 15 residues. The CDR3 DNA follows: TGTGCCAGCAGCTTAGGGAGGGCAGGTGACACTGAAGCTTTCTTT. Protein sequence: CASSLGRAGDTEAFF.

The V gene is TRBV21-1, the J gene TRBJ1-2; the D segment call TRBD1 is taken from the table without a DNA check. TRBV21-1 is labeled a pseudogene. This CDR3 spans 17 amino acids. Here the CDR3 reads CASSKWGGTGSCYGYTF. The CDR3 DNA reads TGTGCCAGCAGCAAATGGGGTGGGACAGGGAGTTGCTATGGCTACACCTTC.

J is TRBJ1-1 and V is TRBV2; 12 bases map to TRBD1. Trimming took 5 bases from V and 11 from J; bases not matched to a gene: 12. Germline CDR1 is SNHLY and CDR2 is FYNNEI. CDR3 length: 15 amino acids. CDR3 in DNA: TGTGCCAGCAGTCCCCCGGGACAGGGGGCTATTAGGGCTTTCTTT. This encodes CASSPPGQGAIRAFF.

The gene calls are TRBV4-1 and TRBJ2-3; 7 bases line up with TRBD2. The CDR3 has 17 residues. The V and J ends lost 2 bases and 2 bases, in that order; junction bases with no gene match: 10. The germline CDR1 and CDR2 sequences are MGHRA and YSYEKL. The CDR3 here is CASSQNPASGPTDTQYF. Written as DNA, the CDR3 is TGCGCCAGCAGCCAAAACCCCGCTAGCGGACCCACAGATACGCAGTATTTT.

This chain uses TRBV18 with TRBJ1-5; TRBD1 aligns across 8 bases. J gave up 7 bases and V 3 bases, and 5 bases lay outside the gene matches. The CDR3 length is 14 residues. CDR1 and CDR2 (germline): KGHSH, LQKENI. Here the CDR3 DNA reads TGTGCCAGCTCACCCGACAGGGGACTGCAGCCCCAGCATTTT. Its translation is CASSPDRGLQPQHF.

J is TRBJ1-2 and V is TRBV4-1, with a possible D match to TRBD1 (5 bases). The CDR3 runs 17 residues. V dropped 6 bases and J dropped 0 bases, with 20 bases sitting between them. Germline V gene lookup returns CDR1 MGHRA and CDR2 YSYEKL. The DNA of the CDR3 is TGCGCCAGCAGGGGGCGGGGGAGTAACATAGCTAACTATGGCTACACCTTC. The encoded protein is CASRGRGSNIANYGYTF.

This chain uses TRBV5-1 with TRBJ1-6; no clear D. Germline CDR1 is SGHRS and CDR2 is YFSETQ. The germline V and J ends were trimmed by 0 bases and 9 bases, with 13 bases remaining between them. The CDR3 loop spans 15 amino acids. The CDR3 DNA is TGCGCCAGCAGCTTGGATGGTGGGAGGAGTTCACCCCTCCACTTT. Amino acids: CASSLDGGRSSPLHF. Drawing the rest from reference TRBV5-1 and TRBJ1-6, the complete variable domain is KAGVTQTPRYLIKTRGQQVTLSCSPISGHRSVSWYQQTPGQGLQFLFEYFSETQRNKGNFPGRFSGRQFSNSRSEMNVSTLELGDSALYLCASSLDGGRSSPLHFGNGTRLTVT.

The chain carries TRBV7-2 and TRBJ2-7, with 9 bases aligning to TRBD2. CDR3 length: 15 residues. Germline values: CDR1 SGHTA, CDR2 FQGNSA. V lost 3 bases to trimming and J lost 3 bases; unmatched junction nucleotides: 6. This CDR3 reads CASSFSGGFYYEQYF. The CDR3 DNA reads as TGTGCCAGCAGCTTCAGCGGGGGGTTTTACTACGAGCAGTACTTC.

V is TRBV2 and J is TRBJ1-3; 7 nucleotides match TRBD1. This CDR3 spans 15 amino acids. The J segment lost 4 bases and the V segment lost 4 bases, leaving 7 bases of the junction unmatched. CDR1 and CDR2 (germline): SNHLY, FYNNEI. In nucleotides, the CDR3 is TGTGCCAGCAGTGGACAGGGAGAAGCGGGAAACACCATATATTTT. Protein product: CASSGQGEAGNTIYF.

In DNA form, the CDR3 reads TGTGCCAGCAGGAAGAAAATCAGGGGGCCGGATGGTGGCTACACCTTC. Its protein product is CASRKKIRGPDGGYTF. The chain links TRBV27 to TRBJ1-2; 8 nucleotides match TRBD1. Germline trimming cut 6 bases from V and 7 bases from J; bases unmatched to any gene: 16. The CDR3 has 16 residues. CDR1 is MNHEY, CDR2 SMNVEV, per germline (reference sequence).

This clone occurred a few times. The V and J genes are TRBV5-1 and TRBJ2-7; the D gene is possibly TRBD2 (6 bases). V dropped 3 bases and J dropped 2 bases, with 18 bases sitting between them. There are 16 residues in the CDR3. Germline V lookup: CDR1 SGHRS, CDR2 YFSETQ. CDR3 bases: TGCGCCAGCAGCTGGGGGGTTGGAGGCTCGACCTACGAGCAGTACTTC. This sequence encodes CASSWGVGGSTYEQYF.

The rearrangement links TRBV24-1 to TRBJ2-3, with D possibly being TRBD1 (6 bases). Germline V gene data show CDR1 as KGHDR and CDR2 as SFDVKD. This CDR3 has 17 residues. The V and J ends lost 3 bases and 0 bases respectively, with 15 bases between them. DNA of the CDR3: TGTGCCACCAGTGATGGGGGTAGGGGGTCTAGCACAGATACGCAGTATTTT. Translation gives CATSDGGRGSSTDTQYF.

The J gene is TRBJ1-6, the V gene TRBV7-9; 9 bases align to TRBD1. Looked up from germline, CDR1 is SEHNR and CDR2 is FQNEAQ (reference sequence). This CDR3 is 15 amino acids long. V trimming: 1 base; J trimming: 7 bases; junction bases outside the gene matches: 2. CDR3 protein: CASSLGDRGNSPLHF. CDR3 in DNA: TGTGCCAGCAGCTTAGGAGACAGGGGGAATTCACCCCTCCACTTT.

The chain couples TRBV21-1 to TRBJ1-3. TRBV21-1 is labeled a pseudogene. The CDR3 is 16 amino acids. As DNA, the CDR3 is TGTGCCAGCACCCAACGCGGGGCCCCCTCTGGAAACACCATATATTTT. Translation: CASTQRGAPSGNTIYF.

This clone was detected once. The V call is TRBV11-3, the J call TRBJ2-5; TRBD2 matches at 10 bases. CDR3 length: 16 residues. Germline loops: CDR1 SGHNT, CDR2 YENEEA. V lost 2 bases and J lost 2; bases outside the gene matches: 5. This chain's CDR3 is CASSLSLAGAQETQYF. The CDR3 DNA reads as TGTGCCAGCAGCTTAAGCCTAGCGGGGGCACAAGAGACCCAGTACTTC.

The chain links TRBV3-1 (or the pseudogene TRBV3-2) to TRBJ1-5, with 8 bases that match TRBD1. CDR3 size: 15 residues. V shed 3 bases, J shed 7 bases, and the junction held 8 bases outside the gene matches. Germline assignment: CDR1 LGHDT and CDR2 YNNKEL (reference sequence). The CDR3 sequence: CASSQDRVTSQPQHF. The CDR3 region has the DNA TGTGCCAGCAGCCAGGACAGGGTTACGTCGCAGCCCCAGCATTTT.

V gene TRBV19 combines with J gene TRBJ2-1; 9 bases agree with TRBD2. CDR1 is LNHDA, CDR2 SQIVND, per germline (reference sequence). CDR3 size: 15 residues. V lost 6 bases, J lost 9 bases, and 12 bases stayed unmatched. CDR3 protein: CASSPGRGGYGEQFF. The CDR3 DNA reads as TGTGCCAGTAGCCCCGGGCGGGGGGGCTATGGTGAGCAGTTCTTC.

This chain links TRBV5-3 with TRBJ2-4; D is undetermined. TRBV5-3 is an ORF, with its function uncertain. CDR3 length: 17 residues. The V gene lost 0 bases and the J gene lost 1 base, with 14 bases spanning the gap. The CDR3 here is CARSLAKAPRAKNIQYF. CDR3 DNA sequence: TGTGCCAGAAGCTTGGCCAAGGCCCCTAGGGCCAAAAACATTCAGTACTTC.

V usage is TRBV14 and J usage is TRBJ2-7; D is possibly TRBD2 (6 bases). The CDR3 is made up of 14 amino acids. Germline-derived CDR1 and CDR2 are SGHDN and FVKESK. Trimming shortened V by 0 bases and J by 7 bases, and 13 bases separated the two germline ends. The CDR3 DNA reads as TGTGCCAGCAGCCAAGAAGGGGACTGGAGGGAGCAGTACTTC. It specifies CASSQEGDWREQYF.

The chain is built from TRBV12-3 or TRBV12-4 and TRBJ2-5, with D perhaps TRBD2 (5 bases). V was shortened by 2 bases and J by 3 bases, with 7 bases between the two germline ends. The CDR3 spans 13 residues. In DNA form, the CDR3 reads TGTGCCAGCAGTTTATCCGGGAAAGAGACCCAGTACTTC. Its protein is CASSLSGKETQYF.

The J gene is TRBJ1-2, the V gene TRBV15, with a weak D call TRBD1 (5 bases). V shed 2 bases and J shed 8 bases, with 12 bases lying between them. This CDR3 spans 13 amino acids. Germline lookup yields CDR1 LNHNV and CDR2 YYDKDF (reference sequence). The CDR3 bases are TGTGCCACCAGCAGACAGGGTGAGGACGGCTACACCTTC. Translated, it gives CATSRQGEDGYTF.

The J gene is TRBJ2-5, the V gene TRBV3-1 (or the pseudogene TRBV3-2), with 8 bases that match TRBD2. V was clipped by 1 base and J by 5 bases; unmatched bases: 9. CDR1 is LGHDT and CDR2 is YNNKEL in the germline V gene (reference sequence). The CDR3 spans 16 residues. The CDR3 protein is CASSQAQAGAGETQYF. CDR3 DNA sequence: TGTGCCAGCAGCCAAGCTCAAGCGGGGGCCGGGGAGACCCAGTACTTC.

Only a few counts were recorded for this clone. The CDR3 sequence: CASSPSRDSAGEKLFF. CDR3 coding DNA: TGTGCCAGCAGCCCCTCGCGGGACTCAGCAGGTGAAAAACTGTTTTTT. The chain is built from TRBV7-8 and TRBJ1-4; the D gene is possibly TRBD1 (5 bases). V lost 5 bases and J 7 bases, leaving 20 bases between the germline ends. Germline CDR1 reads SGHVS; CDR2 reads FQNEAQ. The CDR3 covers 16 residues.

This clone was detected once. This chain joins TRBV5-4 and TRBJ2-2; 9 bases are shared with TRBD2. Germline V gene data show CDR1 as SGHNT and CDR2 as YYREEE (reference sequence). V shed 9 bases and J 7 bases; nucleotides not matched to a gene: 10. This CDR3 is built from 14 residues. The CDR3 coding sequence is TGTGCCACCGATGGCGGGGGGGCCGTCGGGGAGCTGTTTTTT. It translates to CATDGGGAVGELFF.